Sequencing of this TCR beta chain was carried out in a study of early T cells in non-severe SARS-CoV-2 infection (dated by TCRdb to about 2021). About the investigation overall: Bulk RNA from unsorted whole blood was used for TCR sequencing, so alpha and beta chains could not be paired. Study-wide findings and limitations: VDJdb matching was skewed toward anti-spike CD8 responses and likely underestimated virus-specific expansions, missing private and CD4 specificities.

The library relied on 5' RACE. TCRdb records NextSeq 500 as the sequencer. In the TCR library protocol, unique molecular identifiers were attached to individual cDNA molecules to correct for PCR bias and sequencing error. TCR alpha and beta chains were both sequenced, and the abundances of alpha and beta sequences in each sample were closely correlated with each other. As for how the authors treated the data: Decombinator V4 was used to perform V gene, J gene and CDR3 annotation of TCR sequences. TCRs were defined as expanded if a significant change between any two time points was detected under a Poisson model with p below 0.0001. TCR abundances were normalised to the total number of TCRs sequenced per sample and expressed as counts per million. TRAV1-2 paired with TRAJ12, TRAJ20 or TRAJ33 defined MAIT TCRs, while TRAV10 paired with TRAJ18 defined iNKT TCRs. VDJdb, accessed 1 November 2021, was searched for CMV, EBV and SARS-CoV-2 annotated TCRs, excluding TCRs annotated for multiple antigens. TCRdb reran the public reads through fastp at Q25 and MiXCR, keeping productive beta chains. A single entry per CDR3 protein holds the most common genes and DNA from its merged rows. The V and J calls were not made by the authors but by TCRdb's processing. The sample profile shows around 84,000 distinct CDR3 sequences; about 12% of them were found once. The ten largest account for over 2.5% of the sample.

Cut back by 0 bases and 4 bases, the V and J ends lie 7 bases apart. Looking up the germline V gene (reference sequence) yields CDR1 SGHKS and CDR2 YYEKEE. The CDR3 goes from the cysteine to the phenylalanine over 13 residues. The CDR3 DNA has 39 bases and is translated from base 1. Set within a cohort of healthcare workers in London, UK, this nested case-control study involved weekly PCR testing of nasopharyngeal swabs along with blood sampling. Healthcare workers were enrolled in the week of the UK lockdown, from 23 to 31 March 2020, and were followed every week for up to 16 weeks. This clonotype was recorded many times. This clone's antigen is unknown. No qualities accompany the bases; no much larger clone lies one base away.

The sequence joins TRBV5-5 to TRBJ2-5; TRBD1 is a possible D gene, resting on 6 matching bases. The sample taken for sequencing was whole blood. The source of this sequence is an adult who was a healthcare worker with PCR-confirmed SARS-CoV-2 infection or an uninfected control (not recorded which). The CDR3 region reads CASSLGGRETQYF. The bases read TGTGCCAGCAGCTTGGGGGGGCGAGAGACCCAGTACTTC.